The 13 T cell receptor beta chains below were found in one sample sequenced in a study of blood T cells in healthy people across ages. The authors ran a second PCR of about 6 to 11 cycles using a sample-barcoded 5' primer and a J-beta primer mix. Each CDR3 protein gets one entry after TCRdb re-called the 5' RACE reads with MiXCR. The sample holds 1.5 million to 2 million distinct CDR3 sequences; roughly 32% are singletons and the top ten take around 11%. Sequencing used blood. Every receptor here comes from a woman in her thirties in good health.

This clonotype has more than one count but fewer than ten. V and J are TRBV2 and TRBJ2-7; 10 positions match TRBD2. Germline-derived CDR1 and CDR2 are SNHLY and FYNNEI. This CDR3 spans 16 amino acids. V was clipped by 0 bases and J by 3 bases; unmatched bases: 5. CDR3 DNA: TGTGCCAGCAGTGAAGCCCCAGCGGGGGGGAGCTACGAGCAGTACTTC. Protein product: CASSEAPAGGSYEQYF.

The gene calls are TRBV20-1 and TRBJ2-6; D call uncertain. Looked up from germline, CDR1 is DFQATT and CDR2 is SNEGSKA (reference sequence). V shed 3 bases and J shed 0 bases, with 12 bases lying between them. There are 16 residues in the CDR3. CDR3 in amino acids: CSASPRSSSGANVLTF. The DNA of the CDR3 is TGCAGTGCTAGCCCACGAAGCTCCTCTGGGGCCAACGTCCTGACTTTC.

This clonotype has a handful of counts. The chain combines TRBV29-1 with TRBJ1-5, with a weak D call TRBD1 (5 bases). V lost 4 bases and J lost 3, with 10 bases in between. Germline loops: CDR1 SQVTM, CDR2 ANQGSEA. The length of the CDR3 is 13 residues. CDR3 protein: CSVGQTLNQPQHF. The CDR3, as DNA: TGCAGCGTTGGACAGACACTCAATCAGCCCCAGCATTTT.

This clonotype was found a few times. The chain employs TRBV12-3 or TRBV12-4 and TRBJ2-1; 10 bases align to TRBD2. CDR3 length equals 15 residues. V lost 3 bases, J lost 7 bases, and 6 bases stayed unmatched. The DNA of the CDR3 is TGTGCCAGCAGTTTTTCTAGCGGGAGAATTAATGAGCAGTTCTTC. It codes for CASSFSSGRINEQFF.

V and J are TRBV20-1 and TRBJ2-5; 8 bases map to TRBD2. V dropped 6 bases and J dropped 11; count of bases not matched to a gene: 8. Germline-derived CDR1 and CDR2 are DFQATT and SNEGSKA (reference sequence). The length of the CDR3 is 11 residues. CDR3 nucleotide sequence: TGCAGTGCCTTGGTGGCTAGCGGGCAGTACTTC. Translation: CSALVASGQYF.

This sequence joins TRBV7-2 and TRBJ2-1, with 9 bases fitting TRBD1. This CDR3 region has 14 residues. CDR1 is SGHTA and CDR2 is FQGNSA in the germline V gene. J gave up 12 bases and V 6 bases, and 12 bases lay outside the gene matches. In DNA, the CDR3 is TGTGCCAGCAGAAGCGACAGGGGGTCGGGTGGGCAGTTCTTC. Amino acid sequence: CASRSDRGSGGQFF.

V usage is TRBV6-5 and J usage is TRBJ1-2; the D gene is possibly TRBD1 (6 bases). CDR3 length: 13 residues. Per the germline V gene, CDR1 is MNHEY and CDR2 is SVGAGI. Trimming pared 0 bases from V and 8 bases from J, leaving 10 bases between. The CDR3 region has the DNA TGTGCCAGCAGTTACTCCAGGGGCCGGGGCTACACCTTC. As protein: CASSYSRGRGYTF.

This clonotype was seen only a few times. A much larger clone lies one base from this, so it may be a read error. The chain joins TRBV4-1 to TRBJ2-7; no clear D. The CDR3 covers 14 residues. Germline V gene sequence: CDR1 MGHRA, CDR2 YSYEKL. V lost 1 base, J lost 0 bases, and 7 bases lay in between. CDR3 sequence (DNA): TGCGCCAGCAGCCAAGGACATGGCTCCTACGAGCAGTACTTC. It encodes CASSQGHGSYEQYF.

This clonotype showed up just once. This rearrangement joins TRBV5-1 to TRBJ1-1; D is perhaps TRBD1 (6 bases). Trimming left V 2 bases short and J 3 bases short, with 11 bases between. This CDR3 contains 14 residues. Germline lookup yields CDR1 SGHRS and CDR2 YFSETQ. CDR3 nucleotide sequence: TGCGCCAGCAGCTTTCAGGGGCCTGACACTGAAGCTTTCTTT. Its translation: CASSFQGPDTEAFF.

This clonotype was picked up one time. The chain links TRBV5-6 to TRBJ2-3, with TRBD2 as a possible D gene (7 bases). The CDR3 consists of 16 residues. The V end was cut by 4 bases, the J end by 5 bases, with 20 bases between. Germline CDR1 reads SGHDT; CDR2 reads YYEEEE. The CDR3 DNA follows: TGTGCCAGCAGCCGACTGTGGGGGGGGCTTGAAGATACGCAGTATTTT. It codes for CASSRLWGGLEDTQYF.

This clonotype was detected many times. The chain joins TRBV10-3 to TRBJ1-5; D is ambiguous. This CDR3 region has 14 residues. V was cut by 2 bases and J by 3 bases, with 8 bases left in between. Germline assignment: CDR1 ENHRY and CDR2 SYGVKD. This CDR3 reads CAISEGDPNQPQHF. In DNA form, the CDR3 reads TGTGCCATCAGTGAGGGCGACCCCAATCAGCCCCAGCATTTT.

The rearrangement links TRBV5-4 to TRBJ2-1, with D tentatively TRBD2 (5 bases). Trimming shortened V by 4 bases and J by 8 bases, and 22 bases separated the two germline ends. The length of the CDR3 is 16 residues. CDR1 and CDR2 (germline): SGHNT, YYREEE (reference sequence). The CDR3 DNA is TGTGCCAGCAGCAAGGGTTTGGAGGCAATTATGGATGAGCAGTTCTTC. Translating gives CASSKGLEAIMDEQFF.

This clonotype was detected a few times. The rearrangement uses TRBV29-1 and TRBJ2-3; 9 bases agree with TRBD2. Germline CDR1 and CDR2: SQVTM and ANQGSEA. The CDR3 covers 13 residues. V lost 7 bases and J lost 3; bases outside the gene matches: 5. CDR3 amino acids: CSAGTSRTDTQYF. Written as DNA, the CDR3 is TGCAGCGCCGGGACTAGCCGTACAGATACGCAGTATTTT.